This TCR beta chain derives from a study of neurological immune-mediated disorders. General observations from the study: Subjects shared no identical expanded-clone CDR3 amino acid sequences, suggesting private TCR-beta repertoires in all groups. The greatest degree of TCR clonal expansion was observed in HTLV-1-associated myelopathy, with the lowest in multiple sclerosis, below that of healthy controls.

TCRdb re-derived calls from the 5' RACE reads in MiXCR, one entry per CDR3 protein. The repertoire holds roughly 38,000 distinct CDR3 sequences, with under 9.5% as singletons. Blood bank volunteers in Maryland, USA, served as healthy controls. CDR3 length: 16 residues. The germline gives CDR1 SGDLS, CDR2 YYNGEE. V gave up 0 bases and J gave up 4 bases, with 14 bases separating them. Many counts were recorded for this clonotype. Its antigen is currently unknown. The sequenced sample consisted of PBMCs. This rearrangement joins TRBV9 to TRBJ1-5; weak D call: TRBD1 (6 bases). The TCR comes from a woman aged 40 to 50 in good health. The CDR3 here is CASSVGTGTPNQPQHF. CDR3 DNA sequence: TGTGCCAGCAGCGTAGGAACGGGGACACCTAATCAGCCCCAGCATTTT.